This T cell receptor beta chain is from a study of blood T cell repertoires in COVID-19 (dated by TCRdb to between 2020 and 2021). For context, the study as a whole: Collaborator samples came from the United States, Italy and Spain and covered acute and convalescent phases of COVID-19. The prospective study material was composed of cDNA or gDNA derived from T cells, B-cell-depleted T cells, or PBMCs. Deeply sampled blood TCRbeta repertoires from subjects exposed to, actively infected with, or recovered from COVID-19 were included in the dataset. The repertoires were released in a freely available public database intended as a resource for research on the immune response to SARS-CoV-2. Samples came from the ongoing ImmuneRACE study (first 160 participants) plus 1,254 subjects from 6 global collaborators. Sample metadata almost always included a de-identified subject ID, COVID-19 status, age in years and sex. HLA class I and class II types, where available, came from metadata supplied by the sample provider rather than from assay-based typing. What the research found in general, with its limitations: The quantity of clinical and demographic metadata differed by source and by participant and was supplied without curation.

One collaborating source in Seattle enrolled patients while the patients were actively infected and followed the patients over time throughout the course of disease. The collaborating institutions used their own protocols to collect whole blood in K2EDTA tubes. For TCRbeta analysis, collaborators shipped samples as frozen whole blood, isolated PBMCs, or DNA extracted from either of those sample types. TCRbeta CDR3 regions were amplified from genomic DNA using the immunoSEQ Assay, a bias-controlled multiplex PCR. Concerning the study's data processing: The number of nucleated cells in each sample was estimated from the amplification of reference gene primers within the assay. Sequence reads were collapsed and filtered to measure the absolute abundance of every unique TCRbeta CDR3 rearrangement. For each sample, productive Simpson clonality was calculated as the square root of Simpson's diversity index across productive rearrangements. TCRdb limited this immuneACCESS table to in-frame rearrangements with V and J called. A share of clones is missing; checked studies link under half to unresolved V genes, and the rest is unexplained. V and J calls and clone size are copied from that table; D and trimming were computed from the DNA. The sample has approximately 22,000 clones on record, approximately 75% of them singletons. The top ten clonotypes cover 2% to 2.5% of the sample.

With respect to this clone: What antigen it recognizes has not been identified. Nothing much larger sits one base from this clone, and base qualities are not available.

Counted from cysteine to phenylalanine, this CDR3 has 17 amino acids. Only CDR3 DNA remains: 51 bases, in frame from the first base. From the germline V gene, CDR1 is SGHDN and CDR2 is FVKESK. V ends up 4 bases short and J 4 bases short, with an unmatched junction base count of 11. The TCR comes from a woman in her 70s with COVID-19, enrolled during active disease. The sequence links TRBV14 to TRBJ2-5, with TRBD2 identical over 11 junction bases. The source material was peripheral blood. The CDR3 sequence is CASSLLGLAGGAETQYF. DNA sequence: TGTGCCAGCAGCCTCCTCGGGCTAGCGGGGGGAGCAGAGACCCAGTACTTC.